This entry lists 7 T cell receptor beta chains sequenced from one sample in a study of Ad26.COV2.S vaccination and SARS-CoV-2 variants. Clones were read by immunoSEQ multiplex PCR, and TCRdb kept only the in-frame ones, dropping some. The data contain hundreds of thousands of clones, approximately 88% of them singletons. Treatment: roughly 19 received Ad26.COV2.S at low or high dose, single or two shots; a few received placebo; per-sample allocation not given. Each sample was drawn 63 days after the first injection (of vaccine or placebo). Specimen: peripheral blood, collected in a trial of Ad26.COV2.S vaccine versus placebo. The source of these receptors is a person aged 18 to 59 who received the Ad26.COV2.S COVID-19 vaccine or a placebo.

The chain employs TRBV10-3 and TRBJ2-5, with 10 bases fitting TRBD2. V was pared by 6 bases and J by 5 bases, with 12 bases of the junction left unmatched. Germline V CDR1 and CDR2: ENHRY, SYGVKD. The CDR3 loop spans 16 amino acids. CDR3 region: CAISAALAGVEETQYF. The CDR3 nucleotides are TGTGCCATCAGCGCAGCCCTAGCGGGAGTGGAGGAGACCCAGTACTTC.

V usage is TRBV10-3 and J usage is TRBJ1-2, with D possibly matching TRBD1 (6 bases). In germline, CDR1 is ENHRY, CDR2 SYGVKD. V dropped 3 bases and J dropped 4 bases, with 21 bases sitting between them. CDR3 size: 17 residues. The CDR3 spells CAISEVAGTPIFYGYTF. CDR3 nucleotides: TGTGCCATCAGTGAAGTCGCTGGGACACCTATATTCTATGGCTACACCTTC.

V usage is TRBV7-2 and J usage is TRBJ1-2; unclear D gene. V was cut by 1 base and J by 7 bases, with 10 bases left in between. Germline assignment: CDR1 SGHTA and CDR2 FQGNSA. The CDR3 is made up of 13 amino acids. CDR3 in amino acids: CASSLEGPIGYTF. The CDR3 DNA sequence: TGTGCCAGCAGCTTAGAGGGTCCAATTGGCTACACCTTC.

V gene TRBV29-1 combines with J gene TRBJ2-7; 7 positions agree with TRBD2. This CDR3 is built from 15 residues. Germline values: CDR1 SQVTM, CDR2 ANQGSEA. J gave up 0 bases and V 6 bases, and 11 bases lay outside the gene matches. The CDR3 protein is CSVYDPGLPSYEQYF. The CDR3 region has the DNA TGCAGCGTCTACGATCCGGGACTACCCTCCTACGAGCAGTACTTC.

The chain links TRBV6-5 to TRBJ2-1; no clear D. The CDR3 has 14 residues. V lost 6 bases to trimming and J lost 6 bases, with 15 bases between them. In germline, CDR1 is MNHEY, CDR2 SVGAGI. As DNA, the CDR3 is TGTGCCAGCAGAGGACCCTCCCGCTTCAATGAGCAGTTCTTC. It translates to CASRGPSRFNEQFF.

This clone has just one count. The chain carries TRBV11-2 and TRBJ2-1; D perhaps matches TRBD2 (7 bases). The CDR3 is 16 residues long. Per germline, CDR1 SGHAT and CDR2 FQNNGV. Trimming shortened V by 1 base and J by 6 bases, and 16 bases separated the two germline ends. CDR3 protein: CASSLARRGGGNEQFF. CDR3 coding DNA: TGTGCCAGCAGCTTAGCCCGGAGGGGGGGTGGCAATGAGCAGTTCTTC.

The rearrangement joins TRBV7-8 to TRBJ1-1; 8 bases are shared with TRBD1. The CDR3 contains 12 residues. V was clipped by 6 bases and J by 8 bases; unmatched bases: 5. CDR1 is SGHVS and CDR2 is FQNEAQ in the germline V gene. In DNA, the CDR3 is TGTGCCAGCAGTTCGCGACAGGGGGAAGCTTTCTTT. Protein sequence: CASSSRQGEAFF. The complete variable domain, with remaining parts taken from reference TRBV7-8 and TRBJ1-1, reads GAGVSQSPRYKVAKRGQDVALRCDPISGHVSLFWYQQALGQGPEFLTYFQNEAQLDKSGLPSDRFFAERPEGSVSTLKIQRTQQEDSAVYLCASSSRQGEAFFGQGTRLTVV.